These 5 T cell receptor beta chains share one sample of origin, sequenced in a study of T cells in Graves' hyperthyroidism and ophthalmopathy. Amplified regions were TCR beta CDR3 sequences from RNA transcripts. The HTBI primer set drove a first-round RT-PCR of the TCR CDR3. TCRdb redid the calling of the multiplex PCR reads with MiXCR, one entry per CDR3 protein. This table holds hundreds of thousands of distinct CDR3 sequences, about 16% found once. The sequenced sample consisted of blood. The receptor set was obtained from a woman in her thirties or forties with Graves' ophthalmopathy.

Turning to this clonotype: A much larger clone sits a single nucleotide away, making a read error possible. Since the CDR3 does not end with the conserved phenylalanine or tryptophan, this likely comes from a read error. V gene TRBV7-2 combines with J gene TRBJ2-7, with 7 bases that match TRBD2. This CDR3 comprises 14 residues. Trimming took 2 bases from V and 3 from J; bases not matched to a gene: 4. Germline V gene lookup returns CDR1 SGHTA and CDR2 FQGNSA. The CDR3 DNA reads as TGTGCCAGCAGCTTAAATAGCGGGTTCTACGAGCAGTACCTC. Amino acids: CASSLNSGFYEQYL.

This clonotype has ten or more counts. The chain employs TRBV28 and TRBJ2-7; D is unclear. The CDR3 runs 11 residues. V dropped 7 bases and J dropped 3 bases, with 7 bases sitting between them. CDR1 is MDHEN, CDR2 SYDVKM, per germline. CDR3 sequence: CASKGIYEQYF. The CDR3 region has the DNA TGTGCCAGCAAAGGTATCTACGAGCAGTACTTC.

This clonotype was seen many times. The CDR3 DNA follows: TGCAGTGCTACCGGGACAGGGTGGGGTGAAGCTTTCTTT. This codes for CSATGTGWGEAFF. This chain joins TRBV20-1 and TRBJ1-1, with 9 bases fitting TRBD1. This CDR3 is built from 13 residues. Per germline, CDR1 DFQATT and CDR2 SNEGSKA (reference sequence). V shed 4 bases and J 7 bases; nucleotides not matched to a gene: 7.

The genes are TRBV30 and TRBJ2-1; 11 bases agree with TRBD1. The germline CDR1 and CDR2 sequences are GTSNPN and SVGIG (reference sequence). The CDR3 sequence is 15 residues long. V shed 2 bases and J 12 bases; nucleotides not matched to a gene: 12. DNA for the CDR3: TGTGCCTGGAGTTACCGGGACAGGGGGGGTTTTGTGCAGTTCTTC. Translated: CAWSYRDRGGFVQFF.

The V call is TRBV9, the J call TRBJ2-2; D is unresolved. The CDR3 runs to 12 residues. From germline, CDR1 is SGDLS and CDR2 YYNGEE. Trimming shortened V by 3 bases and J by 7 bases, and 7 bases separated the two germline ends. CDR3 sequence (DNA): TGTGCCAGCAGCGCAAGTGACGGGGAGCTGTTTTTT. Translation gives CASSASDGELFF.